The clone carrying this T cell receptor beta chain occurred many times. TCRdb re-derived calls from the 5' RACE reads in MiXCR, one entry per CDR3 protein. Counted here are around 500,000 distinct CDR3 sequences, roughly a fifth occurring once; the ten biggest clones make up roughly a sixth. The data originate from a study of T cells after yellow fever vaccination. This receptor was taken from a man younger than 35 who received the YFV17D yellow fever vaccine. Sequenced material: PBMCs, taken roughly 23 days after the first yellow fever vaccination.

CDR3 nucleotides: TGTGCCAGCAGTTTATTGACCGGCACTGAAGCTTTCTTT. It specifies CASSLLTGTEAFF. The rearrangement joins TRBV27 to TRBJ1-1; no clear D gene. The germline V gene has CDR1 MNHEY and CDR2 SMNVEV (reference sequence). V shed 1 base and J shed 4 bases, with 7 bases lying between them. The CDR3 extends over 13 amino acids.